One sample yielded the 27 T cell receptor beta chains listed below, sequenced in a study of OX40 agonist ivuxolimab in advanced cancers. Generated by immunoSEQ multiplex PCR, the TCRdb table keeps only in-frame clones and is missing some. The sample shows 52,000 or so clones, roughly 82% of them seen only once. The sample consisted of CD4+ or CD8+ T cells sorted from blood, taken in a trial of the OX40 agonist ivuxolimab. The origin of the receptors is an adult with an advanced solid tumor such as melanoma, head and neck, liver or kidney cancer.

The chain is built from TRBV5-6 and TRBJ1-4, with a tentative D call TRBD1 (5 bases). The CDR3 contains 15 residues. The germline V and J ends were trimmed by 3 bases and 8 bases, with 17 bases remaining between them. Germline V gives CDR1 SGHDT, CDR2 YYEEEE. The CDR3 DNA reads as TGTGCCAGCAGCTGGGGAGCAGGGCCAGGGGAAAAACTGTTTTTT. Its translation is CASSWGAGPGEKLFF. The complete variable domain, with remaining parts taken from reference TRBV5-6 and TRBJ1-4, reads DAGVTQSPTHLIKTRGQQVTLRCSPKSGHDTVSWYQQALGQGPQFIFQYYEEEERQRGNFPDRFSGHQFPNYSSELNVNALLLGDSALYLCASSWGAGPGEKLFFGSGTQLSVL.

This chain joins TRBV7-2 and TRBJ2-3; D ambiguous. CDR3 length: 13 amino acids. From germline, CDR1 is SGHTA and CDR2 FQGNSA. Trimming took off 2 bases at V and 5 bases at J, with 8 bases between the two ends. Here the CDR3 DNA reads TGTGCCAGCAGCTTACCCGAGAAAGATACGCAGTATTTT. It is translated as CASSLPEKDTQYF.

This clone has just one count. This rearrangement joins TRBV11-3 to TRBJ1-6, with D unresolved. V was clipped by 3 bases and J by 6 bases, with 6 bases between them. Germline CDR1 and CDR2: SGHNT and YENEEA. The CDR3 covers 13 residues. The CDR3 is CASSLPFNSPLHF. CDR3 nucleotides: TGTGCCAGCAGCTTGCCCTTTAATTCACCCCTCCACTTT.

The CDR3 protein is CASSLAIPGLTAVNEKLFF. As DNA, the CDR3 is TGTGCCAGCAGCTTAGCTATCCCGGGCCTGACAGCCGTGAATGAAAAACTGTTTTTT. The chain couples TRBV7-2 to TRBJ1-4; a possible D gene is TRBD1 (5 bases). Germline CDR1 and CDR2: SGHTA and FQGNSA. V gave up 0 bases and J gave up 5 bases, with 22 bases separating them. The length of the CDR3 is 19 residues.

The chain has TRBV14 and TRBJ2-7, with TRBD1 as a possible D gene (5 bases). The CDR3 extends over 15 amino acids. V lost 4 bases, J lost 4 bases, and 17 bases lay in between. Germline V gene data show CDR1 as SGHDN and CDR2 as FVKESK. This CDR3 is CASSPREFGPYEQYF. The CDR3 bases are TGTGCCAGCAGCCCCAGGGAATTTGGGCCTTACGAGCAGTACTTC. Using reference TRBV14 and TRBJ2-7 for the parts outside the CDR3, the full variable domain is EAGVTQFPSHSVIEKGQTVTLRCDPISGHDNLYWYRRVMGKEIKFLLHFVKESKQDESGMPNNRFLAERTGGTYSTLKVQPAELEDSGVYFCASSPREFGPYEQYFGPGTRLTVT.

The V and J genes are TRBV7-9 and TRBJ1-2; 7 bases fit TRBD1. Trimming cost V 6 bases and J 8 bases; bases outside gene matches: 9. The CDR3 is 13 amino acids. The germline V gene encodes CDR1 SEHNR and CDR2 FQNEAQ (reference sequence). CDR3 protein: CASRDTGAGGYTF. The CDR3 DNA reads TGTGCCAGCAGAGATACAGGGGCCGGAGGCTACACCTTC. Supplemented by reference TRBV7-9 and TRBJ1-2, the full variable domain reads DTGVSQNPRHKITKRGQNVTFRCDPISEHNRLYWYRQTLGQGPEFLTYFQNEAQLEKSRLLSDRFSAERPKGSFSTLEIQRTEQGDSAMYLCASRDTGAGGYTFGSGTRLTVV.

V and J are TRBV6-5 and TRBJ1-1, with D possibly being TRBD1 (5 bases). Trimming stripped 7 bases from V and 0 bases from J, with 15 bases between. Germline CDR1 MNHEY, CDR2 SVGAGI. The CDR3 contains 15 residues. In nucleotides, the CDR3 is TGTGCCAGCACGGGCCGGGGCAAGTTGAACACTGAAGCTTTCTTT. This codes for CASTGRGKLNTEAFF.

The chain carries TRBV6-5 and TRBJ2-1, with 9 bases aligning to TRBD1. The CDR3 has 15 amino acids. From germline, CDR1 is MNHEY and CDR2 SVGAGI. Trimming cost V 6 bases and J 3 bases; bases outside gene matches: 6. Written as DNA, the CDR3 is TGTGCCAGCAGCCGCGACAGGGGGAGCTACAATGAGCAGTTCTTC. Translation: CASSRDRGSYNEQFF.

This clone was seen only once. The chain uses TRBV5-1 and TRBJ2-2; D unclear. V lost 4 bases to trimming and J lost 2 bases, with 9 bases between them. The CDR3 has 14 amino acids. Germline V CDR1 and CDR2: SGHRS, YFSETQ. CDR3 nucleotide sequence: TGCGCCAGCAGCACCGGATCAAACACCGGGGAGCTGTTTTTT. This gives the protein CASSTGSNTGELFF.

This chain joins TRBV30 and TRBJ2-7; D call uncertain. Per the germline V gene, CDR1 is GTSNPN and CDR2 is SVGIG (reference sequence). V dropped 5 bases and J dropped 3 bases, with 11 bases sitting between them. The CDR3 covers 12 residues. CDR3 protein: CAWAPRNYEQYF. CDR3 in DNA: TGTGCCTGGGCCCCCAGGAACTACGAGCAGTACTTC.

The CDR3 sequence is CASSLGDPSRSGELFF. CDR3 nucleotide sequence: TGCGCCAGCAGCTTGGGGGACCCTTCCCGCAGCGGGGAGCTGTTTTTT. The chain uses TRBV5-1 and TRBJ2-2; possibly TRBD1 or TRBD2 for D (5 bases each). The V end lost 0 bases, the J end lost 7 bases, and 16 bases lay between the germline ends. The V gene's germline CDR1 is SGHRS and CDR2 YFSETQ. CDR3 length: 16 amino acids.

The V and J genes are TRBV6-1 and TRBJ1-2; TRBD1 is a possible D gene (5 bases). This CDR3 region has 15 residues. V was trimmed by 6 bases and J by 0 bases, leaving 14 bases between them. Germline CDR1 is MNHNS and CDR2 is SASEGT. CDR3 region: CASSSQGVTNYGYTF. CDR3 in DNA: TGTGCCAGCAGCTCCCAGGGAGTCACTAACTATGGCTACACCTTC.

The chain couples TRBV21-1 to TRBJ1-5. TRBV21-1 is deemed a pseudogene. The CDR3 is 12 amino acids. CDR3 DNA sequence: TGTGCCAGCTCGGGGTCTAATCAGCCCCAGCATTTT. It is translated as CASSGSNQPQHF.

This clone was observed a few times. The identical CDR3 is also encoded by other nucleotide sequences in the sample. The CDR3 DNA follows: TGCAGTGCTAGAGGCGGGGAAAAACTGTTTTTT. It specifies CSARGGEKLFF. The chain uses TRBV20-1 and TRBJ1-4; D is ambiguous. Looked up from germline, CDR1 is DFQATT and CDR2 is SNEGSKA (reference sequence). Between the trimmed V and J ends, which lost 1 base and 8 bases, there was a span of 5 bases. There are 11 residues in the CDR3.

V and J are TRBV6-1 and TRBJ1-1; 9 bases match TRBD1. Germline CDR1 MNHNS, CDR2 SASEGT. Trimming took 4 bases from V and 1 from J; bases not matched to a gene: 7. The CDR3 sequence is 16 residues long. CDR3 DNA sequence: TGTGCCAGCAGTGGTCGTCTGGGACAGGGGAACACTGAAGCTTTCTTT. Translation: CASSGRLGQGNTEAFF.

The rearrangement joins TRBV9 to TRBJ2-1; D is possibly TRBD1 or TRBD2 (5 bases each). CDR3 length: 16 amino acids. The V gene's germline CDR1 is SGDLS and CDR2 YYNGEE. V was cut by 4 bases and J by 1 base, with 15 bases left in between. The CDR3 region is CASSRRGRGSYNEQFF. The CDR3 bases are TGTGCCAGCAGCCGCCGGGGCCGGGGATCCTACAATGAGCAGTTCTTC. Complete variable domain (other parts from reference TRBV9 and TRBJ2-1): DSGVTQTPKHLITATGQRVTLRCSPRSGDLSVYWYQQSLDQGLQFLIQYYNGEERAKGNILERFSAQQFPDLHSELNLSSLELGDSALYFCASSRRGRGSYNEQFFGPGTRLTVL.

The rearrangement joins TRBV5-1 to TRBJ2-5, with 7 bases matching TRBD1. After removal of 0 bases from V and 3 bases from J, the junction contained 2 bases not matched to a gene. This CDR3 contains 14 residues. The germline V gene encodes CDR1 SGHRS and CDR2 YFSETQ. CDR3 nucleotide sequence: TGCGCCAGCAGCTTGGCCGGACAGGAAGAGACCCAGTACTTC. Translation gives CASSLAGQEETQYF.

This clone appeared once. CDR3 sequence reads: CASSLQRESYNEQFF. CDR3 in DNA: TGTGCCAGCAGCTTACAGCGGGAGTCTTACAATGAGCAGTTCTTC. The rearrangement uses TRBV7-3 and TRBJ2-1, with TRBD2 matching over 8 bases. Germline values: CDR1 SGHTA, CDR2 FQGTGA. With 2 bases clipped from V and 4 bases from J, the junction kept 4 bases outside the gene matches. The CDR3 runs 15 residues.

The chain combines TRBV10-1 with TRBJ1-2, with a tentative D call TRBD1 (5 bases). The CDR3 runs to 16 residues. Trimming removed 0 bases at V and 7 bases at J, with 18 bases between. Germline V lookup: CDR1 WNHNN, CDR2 SYGVQD (reference sequence). The CDR3 DNA reads TGCGCCAGCAGTGAGTCGAAATACGGGACGCTGAGTGGCTACACCTTC. Translating it yields CASSESKYGTLSGYTF.

This clone has more than one count but fewer than ten. This chain joins TRBV10-1 and TRBJ2-3; D gene ambiguous. Trimming shortened V by 5 bases and J by 0 bases, and 9 bases separated the two germline ends. This CDR3 is built from 14 residues. CDR1 is WNHNN and CDR2 is SYGVQD in the germline V gene (reference sequence). DNA for the CDR3: TGCGCCAGCAGTAGGTATTCCAGCACAGATACGCAGTATTTT. Protein product: CASSRYSSTDTQYF.

This clone was observed a few times. The chain is built from TRBV20-1 and TRBJ1-1; D remains ambiguous. From germline, CDR1 is DFQATT and CDR2 SNEGSKA (reference sequence). The CDR3 loop spans 10 amino acids. Trimming took off 5 bases at V and 11 bases at J, with 12 bases between the two ends. CDR3 bases: TGCAGTGCTTCAGGATTGGGGGCTTTCTTT. This encodes CSASGLGAFF.

This CDR3 is CASSLLAGGTSTDTQYF. In nucleotides, the CDR3 is TGTGCCAGCAGCTTGCTAGCGGGGGGGACTAGCACAGATACGCAGTATTTT. The V gene is TRBV7-2, the J gene TRBJ2-3; TRBD2 aligns across 12 bases. Trimming cost V 3 bases and J 0 bases; bases outside gene matches: 4. The CDR3 has 17 residues. Germline V CDR1 and CDR2: SGHTA, FQGNSA.

This chain uses TRBV6-5 with TRBJ2-1; D is ambiguous. The CDR3 is 14 amino acids. V lost 3 bases and J lost 7, with 13 bases in between. Germline V lookup: CDR1 MNHEY, CDR2 SVGAGI. The CDR3 DNA reads as TGTGCCAGCAGTTATCGCCAGGCACGGAATGAGCAGTTCTTC. It yields the protein CASSYRQARNEQFF.

The chain is built from TRBV12-5 and TRBJ1-1; D remains ambiguous. Deletions cut 7 bases from V and 5 bases from J, with 17 bases between. Germline V gene lookup returns CDR1 LGHNT and CDR2 FRNRAP. This CDR3 region has 14 residues. Written as DNA, the CDR3 is TGTGCTAGTGCCATCCCGACGTCGGGAACTGAAGCTTTCTTT. Protein product: CASAIPTSGTEAFF.

The genes are TRBV5-5 and TRBJ1-1; D uncertain. Germline V gene sequence: CDR1 SGHKS, CDR2 YYEKEE (reference sequence). The CDR3 is 14 residues long. Trimming shortened V by 0 bases and J by 0 bases, and 6 bases separated the two germline ends. The CDR3 nucleotides are TGTGCCAGCAGCTTGGGAGGCTTGAACACTGAAGCTTTCTTT. Translation gives CASSLGGLNTEAFF.

This chain links TRBV18 with TRBJ2-6; TRBD1 agrees at 7 bases. With 5 bases clipped from V and 2 bases from J, the junction kept 9 bases outside the gene matches. The CDR3 is 17 residues long. Germline CDR1 is KGHSH and CDR2 is LQKENI. CDR3 DNA sequence: TGTGCCAGCTCAGTCAACAGGGGAAACGCTGGGGCCAACGTCCTGACTTTC. This translates into CASSVNRGNAGANVLTF.

The chain joins TRBV28 to TRBJ1-5; D uncertain. V was shortened by 1 base and J by 4 bases, with 8 bases between the two germline ends. The CDR3 extends over 14 amino acids. Per the germline V gene, CDR1 is MDHEN and CDR2 is SYDVKM. CDR3 region: CASSLLGRNQPQHF. The CDR3 nucleotides are TGTGCCAGCAGTTTATTGGGCAGAAATCAGCCCCAGCATTTT.